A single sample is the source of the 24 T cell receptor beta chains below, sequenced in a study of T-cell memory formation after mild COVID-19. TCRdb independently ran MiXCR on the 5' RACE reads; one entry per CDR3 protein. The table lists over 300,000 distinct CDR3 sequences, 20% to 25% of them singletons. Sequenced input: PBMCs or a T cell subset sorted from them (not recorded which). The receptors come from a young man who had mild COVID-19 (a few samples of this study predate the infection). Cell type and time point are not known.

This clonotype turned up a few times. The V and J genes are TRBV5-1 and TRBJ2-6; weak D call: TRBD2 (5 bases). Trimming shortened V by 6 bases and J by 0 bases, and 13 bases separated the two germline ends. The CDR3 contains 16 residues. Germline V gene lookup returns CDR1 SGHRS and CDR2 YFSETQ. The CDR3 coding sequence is TGCGCCAGCAACCCAGGACTGAGCTCTGGGGCCAACGTCCTGACTTTC. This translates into CASNPGLSSGANVLTF.

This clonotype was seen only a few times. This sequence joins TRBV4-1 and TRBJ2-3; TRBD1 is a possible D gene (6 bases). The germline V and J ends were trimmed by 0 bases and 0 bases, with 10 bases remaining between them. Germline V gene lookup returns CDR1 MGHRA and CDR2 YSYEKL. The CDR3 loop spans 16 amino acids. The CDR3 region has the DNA TGCGCCAGCAGCCAAGAAACAGGGCCGAGCACAGATACGCAGTATTTT. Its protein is CASSQETGPSTDTQYF.

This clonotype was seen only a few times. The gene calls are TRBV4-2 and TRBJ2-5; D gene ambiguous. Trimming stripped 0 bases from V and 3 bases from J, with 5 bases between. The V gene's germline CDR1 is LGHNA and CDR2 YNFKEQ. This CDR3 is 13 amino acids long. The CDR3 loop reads CASSQDRKETQYF. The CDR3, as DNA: TGTGCCAGCAGCCAAGACCGCAAAGAGACCCAGTACTTC.

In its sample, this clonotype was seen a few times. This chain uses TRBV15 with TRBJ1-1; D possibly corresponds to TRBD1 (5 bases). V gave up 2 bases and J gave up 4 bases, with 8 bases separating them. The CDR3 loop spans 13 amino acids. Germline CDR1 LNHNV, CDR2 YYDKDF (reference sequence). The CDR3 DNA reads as TGTGCCACCAGCAGATCCGGGGGCACTGAAGCTTTCTTT. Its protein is CATSRSGGTEAFF. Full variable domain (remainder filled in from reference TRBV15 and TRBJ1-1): DAMVIQNPRYQVTQFGKPVTLSCSQTLNHNVMYWYQQKSSQAPKLLFHYYDKDFNNEADTPDNFQSRRPNTSFCFLDIRSPGLGDTAMYLCATSRSGGTEAFFGQGTRLTVV.

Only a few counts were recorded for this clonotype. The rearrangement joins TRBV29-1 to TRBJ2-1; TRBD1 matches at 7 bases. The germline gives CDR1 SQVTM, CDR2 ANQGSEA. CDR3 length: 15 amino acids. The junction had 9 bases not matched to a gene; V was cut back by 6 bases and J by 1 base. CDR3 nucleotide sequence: TGCAGCGTGCGACCACAGGGGCCATCCTACAATGAGCAGTTCTTC. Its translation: CSVRPQGPSYNEQFF.

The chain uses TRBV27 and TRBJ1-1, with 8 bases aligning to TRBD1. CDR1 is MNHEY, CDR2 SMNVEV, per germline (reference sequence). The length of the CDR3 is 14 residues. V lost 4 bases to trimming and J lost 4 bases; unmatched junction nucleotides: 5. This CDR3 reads CASSYRGSATEAFF. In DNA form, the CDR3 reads TGTGCCAGCAGTTACAGGGGGTCCGCCACTGAAGCTTTCTTT.

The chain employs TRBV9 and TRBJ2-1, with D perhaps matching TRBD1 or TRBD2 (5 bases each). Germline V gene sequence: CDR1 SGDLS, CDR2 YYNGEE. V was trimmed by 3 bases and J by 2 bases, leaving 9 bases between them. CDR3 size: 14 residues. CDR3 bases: TGTGCCAGCAGCGGAGGGGTCACCTACAATGAGCAGTTCTTC. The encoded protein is CASSGGVTYNEQFF.

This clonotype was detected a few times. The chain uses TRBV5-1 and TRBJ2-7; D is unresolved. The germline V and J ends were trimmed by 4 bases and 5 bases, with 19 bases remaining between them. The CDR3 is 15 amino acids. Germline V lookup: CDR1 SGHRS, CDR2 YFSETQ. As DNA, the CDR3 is TGCGCCAGCAGCGTTCCGGGCCCCAATACCCACGAGCAGTACTTC. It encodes CASSVPGPNTHEQYF.

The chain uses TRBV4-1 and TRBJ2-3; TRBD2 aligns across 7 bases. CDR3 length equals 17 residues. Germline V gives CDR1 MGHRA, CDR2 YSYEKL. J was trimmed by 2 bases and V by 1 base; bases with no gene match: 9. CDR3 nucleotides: TGCGCCAGCAGCCAAGCCTATAGCGGGTTCGACACAGATACGCAGTATTTT. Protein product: CASSQAYSGFDTDTQYF.

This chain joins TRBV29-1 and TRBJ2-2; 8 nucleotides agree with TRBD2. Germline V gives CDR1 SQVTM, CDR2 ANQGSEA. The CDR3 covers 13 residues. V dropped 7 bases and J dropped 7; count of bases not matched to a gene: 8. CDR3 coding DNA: TGCAGCGCCACGGGACTAGTAAGCGGGGAGCTGTTTTTT. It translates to CSATGLVSGELFF.

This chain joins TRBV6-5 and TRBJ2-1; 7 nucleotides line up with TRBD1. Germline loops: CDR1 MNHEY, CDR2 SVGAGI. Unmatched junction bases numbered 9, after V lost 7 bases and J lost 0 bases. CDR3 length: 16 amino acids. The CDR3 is CASTGTVQSSYNEQFF. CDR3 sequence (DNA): TGTGCCAGCACCGGGACAGTTCAAAGCTCCTACAATGAGCAGTTCTTC.

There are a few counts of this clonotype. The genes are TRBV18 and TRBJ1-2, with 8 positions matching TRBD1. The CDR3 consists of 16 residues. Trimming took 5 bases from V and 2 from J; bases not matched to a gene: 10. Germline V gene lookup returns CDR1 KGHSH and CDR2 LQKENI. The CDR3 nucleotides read TGTGCCAGCTCAGGAGGCGTCTACAGGGGGAACTATGGCTACACCTTC. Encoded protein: CASSGGVYRGNYGYTF.

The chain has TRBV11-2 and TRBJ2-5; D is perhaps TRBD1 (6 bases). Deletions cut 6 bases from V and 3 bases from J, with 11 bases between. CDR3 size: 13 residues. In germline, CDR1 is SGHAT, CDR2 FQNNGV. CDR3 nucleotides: TGTGCCAGCAGTCGCCACAGGGAAGAGACCCAGTACTTC. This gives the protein CASSRHREETQYF.

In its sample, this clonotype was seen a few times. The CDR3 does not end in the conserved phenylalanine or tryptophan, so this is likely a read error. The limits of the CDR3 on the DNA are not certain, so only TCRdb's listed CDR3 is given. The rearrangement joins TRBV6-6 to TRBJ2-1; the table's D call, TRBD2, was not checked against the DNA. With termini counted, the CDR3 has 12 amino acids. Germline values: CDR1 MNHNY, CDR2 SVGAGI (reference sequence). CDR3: CASSSRDLGATV.

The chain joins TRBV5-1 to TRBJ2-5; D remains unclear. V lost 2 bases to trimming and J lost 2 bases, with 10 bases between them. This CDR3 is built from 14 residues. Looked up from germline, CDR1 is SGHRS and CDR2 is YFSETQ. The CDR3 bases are TGCGCCAGCAGCTTCGTGGAGAAACAAGAGACCCAGTACTTC. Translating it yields CASSFVEKQETQYF.

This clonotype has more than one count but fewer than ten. The CDR3 DNA follows: TGTGCCAGCAGCGGGGGGACTAGCGGGTACACAGATACGCAGTATTTT. Translation gives CASSGGTSGYTDTQYF. The chain joins TRBV9 to TRBJ2-3, with TRBD2 matching over 12 bases. Unmatched junction bases numbered 4, after V lost 3 bases and J lost 2 bases. Germline CDR1 SGDLS, CDR2 YYNGEE. The CDR3 extends over 16 amino acids.

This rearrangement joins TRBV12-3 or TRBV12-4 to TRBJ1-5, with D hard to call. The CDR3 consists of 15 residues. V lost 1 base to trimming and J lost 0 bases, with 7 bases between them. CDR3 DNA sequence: TGTGCCAGCAGTTTAGGGCAGGATAGCAATCAGCCCCAGCATTTT. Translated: CASSLGQDSNQPQHF.

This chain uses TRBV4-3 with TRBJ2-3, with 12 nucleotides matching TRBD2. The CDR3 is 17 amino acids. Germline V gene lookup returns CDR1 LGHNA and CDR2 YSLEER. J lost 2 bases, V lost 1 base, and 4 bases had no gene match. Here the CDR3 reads CASSQGPSGGATDTQYF. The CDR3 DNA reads TGCGCCAGCAGCCAAGGGCCTAGCGGGGGGGCCACAGATACGCAGTATTTT.

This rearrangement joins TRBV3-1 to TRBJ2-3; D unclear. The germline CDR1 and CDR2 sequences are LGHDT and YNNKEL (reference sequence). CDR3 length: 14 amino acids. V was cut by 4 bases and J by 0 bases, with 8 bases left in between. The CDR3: CASSLSPSTDTQYF. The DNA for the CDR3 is TGTGCCAGCAGCCTTTCCCCTAGCACAGATACGCAGTATTTT.

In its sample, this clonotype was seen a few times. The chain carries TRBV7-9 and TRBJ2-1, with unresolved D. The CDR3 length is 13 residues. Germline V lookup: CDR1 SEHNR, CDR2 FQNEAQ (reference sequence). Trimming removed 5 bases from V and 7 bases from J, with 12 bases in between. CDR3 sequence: CASSPLLRNEQFF. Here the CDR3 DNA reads TGTGCCAGCAGCCCATTGTTAAGGAATGAGCAGTTCTTC.

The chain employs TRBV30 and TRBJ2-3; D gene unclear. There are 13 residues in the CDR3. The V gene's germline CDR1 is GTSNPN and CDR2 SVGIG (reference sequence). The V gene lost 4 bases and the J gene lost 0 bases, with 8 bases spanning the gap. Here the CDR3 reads CAWIPASTDTQYF. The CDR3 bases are TGTGCCTGGATCCCAGCTAGCACAGATACGCAGTATTTT.

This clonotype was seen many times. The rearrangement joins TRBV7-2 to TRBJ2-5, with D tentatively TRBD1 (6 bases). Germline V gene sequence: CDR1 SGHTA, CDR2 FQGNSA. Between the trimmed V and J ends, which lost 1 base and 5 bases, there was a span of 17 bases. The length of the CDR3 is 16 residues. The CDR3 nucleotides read TGTGCCAGCAGCTTAGGTGGGACATCGAGGAGGGAGACCCAGTACTTC. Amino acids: CASSLGGTSRRETQYF. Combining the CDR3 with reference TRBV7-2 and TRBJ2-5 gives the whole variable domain GAGVSQSPSNKVTEKGKDVELRCDPISGHTALYWYRQSLGQGLEFLIYFQGNSAPDKSGLPSDRFSAERTGGSVSTLTIQRTQQEDSAVYLCASSLGGTSRRETQYFGPGTRLLVL.

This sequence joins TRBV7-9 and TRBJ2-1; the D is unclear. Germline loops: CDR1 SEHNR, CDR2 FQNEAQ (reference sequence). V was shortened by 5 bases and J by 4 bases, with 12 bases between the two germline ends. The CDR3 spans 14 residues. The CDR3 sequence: CASSLGIRYNEQFF. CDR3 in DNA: TGTGCCAGCAGCCTAGGTATCCGATACAATGAGCAGTTCTTC.

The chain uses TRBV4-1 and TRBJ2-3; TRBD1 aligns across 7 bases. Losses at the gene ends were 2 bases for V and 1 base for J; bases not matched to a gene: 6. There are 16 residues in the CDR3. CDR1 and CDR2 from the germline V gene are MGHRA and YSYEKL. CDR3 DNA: TGCGCCAGCAGCCAACGCGGCGGACAGGGCACAGATACGCAGTATTTT. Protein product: CASSQRGGQGTDTQYF.